These 30 T cell receptor beta chains share one sample of origin, sequenced in a study of cytomegalovirus exposure and HLA in healthy donors. The PCR contained 60 Vbeta and 13 Jbeta primers. Method: immunoSEQ multiplex PCR; TCRdb's copy keeps in-frame clones and lacks some. Of about 120,000 clones in the sample, 55% to 75% are singletons; the top ten hold 8.2%. The sequenced material came from PBMCs. The source is a woman between 35 and 50 years old in good health and CMV-seropositive.

This chain joins TRBV2 and TRBJ1-1; D is possibly TRBD1 (5 bases). This CDR3 has 12 residues. Germline V gives CDR1 SNHLY, CDR2 FYNNEI. V was trimmed by 5 bases and J by 8 bases, leaving 12 bases between them. CDR3 sequence reads: CASSKQGDEAFF. The CDR3 DNA is TGTGCCAGCAGTAAGCAGGGTGACGAAGCTTTCTTT.

V is TRBV11-1 and J is TRBJ2-7; D is possibly TRBD1 (5 bases). Germline assignment: CDR1 SGHAT and CDR2 FQDESV (reference sequence). The CDR3 is 15 residues long. Trimming stripped 5 bases from V and 2 bases from J, with 16 bases between. DNA for the CDR3: TGTGCCAGCAGCCCCAGGGTGCCTGCCACCTACGAGCAGTACTTC. This encodes CASSPRVPATYEQYF. Based on the CDR3 plus reference TRBV11-1 and TRBJ2-7, the full variable domain is EAEVAQSPRYKITEKSQAVAFWCDPISGHATLYWYRQILGQGPELLVQFQDESVVDDSQLPKDRFSAERLKGVDSTLKIQPAELGDSAMYLCASSPRVPATYEQYFGPGTRLTVT.

This clone showed up just a few times. This rearrangement joins TRBV7-9 to TRBJ1-6; D possibly corresponds to TRBD1 (5 bases). Germline CDR1 reads SEHNR; CDR2 reads FQNEAQ (reference sequence). V was shortened by 2 bases and J by 9 bases, with 14 bases between the two germline ends. The CDR3 length is 15 residues. The CDR3 protein is CASSLWPGNSSPLHF. The CDR3 DNA is TGTGCCAGCAGCTTATGGCCAGGGAACAGTTCACCCCTCCACTTT.

V gene TRBV6-1 combines with J gene TRBJ2-7, with a possible D match to TRBD1 (5 bases). Trimming took off 2 bases at V and 2 bases at J, with 10 bases between the two ends. This CDR3 contains 14 residues. Germline-derived CDR1 and CDR2 are MNHNS and SASEGT. Here the CDR3 DNA reads TGTGCCAGCAGTGAACGGCAGGGTCCCTACGAGCAGTACTTC. Residues: CASSERQGPYEQYF.

The sample holds many counts of this clone. The chain has TRBV6-1 and TRBJ2-2; D is perhaps TRBD1 (5 bases). Trimming left V 10 bases short and J 1 base short, with 13 bases between. The CDR3 length is 14 residues. Per the germline V gene, CDR1 is MNHNS and CDR2 is SASEGT. The CDR3 region has the DNA TGTGCCACCCTAGAAGGGGTGAACACCGGGGAGCTGTTTTTT. It encodes CATLEGVNTGELFF.

This chain connects TRBV29-1 to TRBJ2-5; D is possibly TRBD1 (5 bases). Trimming pared 6 bases from V and 0 bases from J, leaving 8 bases between. The CDR3 covers 12 residues. Germline V gives CDR1 SQVTM, CDR2 ANQGSEA. CDR3 region: CSVPGYQETQYF. The CDR3 DNA reads TGCAGCGTCCCAGGGTACCAAGAGACCCAGTACTTC.

The genes are TRBV10-3 and TRBJ2-2; 7 bases agree with TRBD1. CDR1 and CDR2 from the germline V gene are ENHRY and SYGVKD. This CDR3 comprises 15 residues. Trimming cost V 5 bases and J 5 bases; bases outside gene matches: 8. The CDR3 reads CAISFDRVGTGELFF. The DNA of the CDR3 is TGTGCCATCAGTTTCGACAGGGTGGGGACCGGGGAGCTGTTTTTT.

V gene TRBV28 combines with J gene TRBJ1-2; 9 nucleotides agree with TRBD1. The J segment lost 0 bases and the V segment lost 6 bases, leaving 5 bases of the junction unmatched. CDR3 length: 15 amino acids. Germline-derived CDR1 and CDR2 are MDHEN and SYDVKM. The CDR3 sequence: CASRPGQGANYGYTF. CDR3 nucleotide sequence: TGTGCCAGCAGACCGGGACAGGGAGCTAACTATGGCTACACCTTC.

This sequence joins TRBV6-1 and TRBJ1-1, with unresolved D. The germline V and J ends were trimmed by 6 bases and 0 bases, with 14 bases remaining between them. Germline CDR1 MNHNS, CDR2 SASEGT. The CDR3 is made up of 15 amino acids. CDR3 residues: CASSADLALNTEAFF. CDR3 DNA: TGTGCCAGCAGCGCGGATTTAGCTTTGAACACTGAAGCTTTCTTT.

The chain carries TRBV2 and TRBJ2-3; 12 bases map to TRBD2. With 6 bases clipped from V and 2 bases from J, the junction kept 6 bases outside the gene matches. The germline V gene encodes CDR1 SNHLY and CDR2 FYNNEI. This CDR3 has 16 residues. The CDR3 DNA reads TGTGCCAGCAGCCGTTGGACTAGCGGGGCCACAGATACGCAGTATTTT. Amino acids: CASSRWTSGATDTQYF. The full variable domain, with the rest looked up from reference TRBV2 and TRBJ2-3, is EPEVTQTPSHQVTQMGQEVILRCVPISNHLYFYWYRQILGQKVEFLVSFYNNEISEKSEIFDDQFSVERPDGSNFTLKIRSTKLEDSAMYFCASSRWTSGATDTQYFGPGTRLTVL.

The chain employs TRBV11-3 and TRBJ2-5; unclear D gene. Trimming pared 2 bases from V and 1 base from J, leaving 5 bases between. Germline lookup yields CDR1 SGHNT and CDR2 YENEEA. The CDR3 runs 13 residues. CDR3 sequence (DNA): TGTGCCAGCAGCTTACAGGCCCAAGAGACCCAGTACTTC. Amino acid sequence: CASSLQAQETQYF. The variable domain in full, with the rest retrieved from reference TRBV11-3 and TRBJ2-5, is EAGVVQSPRYKIIEKKQPVAFWCNPISGHNTLYWYLQNLGQGPELLIRYENEEAVDDSQLPKDRFSAERLKGVDSTLKIQPAELGDSAVYLCASSLQAQETQYFGPGTRLLVL.

This chain uses TRBV2 with TRBJ2-3; TRBD1 aligns across 9 bases. CDR3 size: 16 residues. Trimming at V came to 6 bases and at J to 4 bases, leaving 11 bases not matched to a gene. CDR1 SNHLY and CDR2 FYNNEI come from the germline V gene. The CDR3 is CASSKGQGPTSDTQYF. DNA for the CDR3: TGTGCCAGCAGCAAGGGACAGGGCCCTACCTCAGATACGCAGTATTTT.

In its sample, this clone was seen a few times. The chain carries TRBV5-1 and TRBJ2-2; weak D call: TRBD1 (5 bases). CDR3 length: 13 amino acids. Trimming took 0 bases from V and 9 from J, leaving 9 bases between them. Germline lookup yields CDR1 SGHRS and CDR2 YFSETQ. The CDR3 region is CASSLGGAWELFF. The CDR3 DNA follows: TGCGCCAGCAGCTTGGGTGGGGCCTGGGAGCTGTTTTTT.

The chain joins TRBV7-3 to TRBJ2-6; TRBD1 might be the D (6 bases). This CDR3 contains 16 residues. The germline V and J ends were trimmed by 5 bases and 3 bases, with 14 bases remaining between them. Germline CDR1 reads SGHTA; CDR2 reads FQGTGA. The CDR3 sequence: CASSPTSGVGANVLTF. The CDR3, as DNA: TGTGCCAGCAGCCCTACCTCAGGGGTTGGGGCCAACGTCCTGACTTTC.

The CDR3 protein is CASSTSRSYGYTF. The DNA for the CDR3 is TGTGCCAGCAGTACCTCGAGGAGCTATGGCTACACCTTC. The chain joins TRBV6-5 to TRBJ1-2; D not certain. The ends were cut back, 5 bases at V and 4 bases at J, with 11 bases in the middle. Germline V CDR1 and CDR2: MNHEY, SVGAGI. The CDR3 extends over 13 amino acids.

This rearrangement joins TRBV6-4 to TRBJ2-2; TRBD1 might be the D (6 bases). CDR1 MRHNA and CDR2 SNTAGT come from the germline V gene. The CDR3 is made up of 15 amino acids. V was cut by 9 bases and J by 2 bases, with 16 bases left in between. The CDR3 nucleotides read TGTGCCAGTACCCCAGGGGCCGCAAACACCGGGGAGCTGTTTTTT. Protein sequence: CASTPGAANTGELFF.

In regard to this clone: Mismatch with germline at one junction end may stem from a read error. The chain employs TRBV7-9 and TRBJ2-3; 9 nucleotides agree with TRBD2. CDR1 is SEHNR and CDR2 is FQNEAQ in the germline V gene (reference sequence). This CDR3 region has 15 residues. The CDR3 coding sequence is TGTGCCAGCAGCTACGCCGGGACTAGCACTGATACGCAGTATTTT. It yields the protein CASSYAGTSTDTQYF. The full variable domain, in which reference TRBV7-9 and TRBJ2-3 provide the parts outside the CDR3, is DTGVSQNPRHKITKRGQNVTFRCDPISEHNRLYWYRQTLGQGPEFLTYFQNEAQLEKSRLLSDRFSAERPKGSFSTLEIQRTEQGDSAMYLCASSYAGTSTDTQYFGPGTRLTVL.

The chain uses TRBV12-5 and TRBJ1-1; possible D gene TRBD1, 5 bases. From germline, CDR1 is LGHNT and CDR2 FRNRAP. Deletions cut 4 bases from V and 1 base from J, with 7 bases between. This CDR3 is 13 amino acids long. The CDR3 loop is CASGYQGNTEAFF. The CDR3 DNA follows: TGTGCTAGTGGTTACCAGGGGAACACTGAAGCTTTCTTT.

The chain links TRBV6-5 to TRBJ2-7, with a tentative D call TRBD1 (5 bases). Germline V gene data show CDR1 as MNHEY and CDR2 as SVGAGI. V lost 0 bases, J lost 2 bases, and 8 bases lay in between. This CDR3 is 14 amino acids long. Written as DNA, the CDR3 is TGTGCCAGCAGTTACTCGTGGGGCCCCTACGAGCAGTACTTC. It encodes CASSYSWGPYEQYF.

The rearrangement uses TRBV5-4 and TRBJ1-3; D is unresolved. V dropped 0 bases and J dropped 3 bases, with 13 bases sitting between them. The germline V gene encodes CDR1 SGHNT and CDR2 YYREEE (reference sequence). The CDR3 loop spans 16 amino acids. CDR3 coding DNA: TGTGCCAGCAGCTTGGACCCCGCCGGGGTTGGAAACACCATATATTTT. Encoded protein: CASSLDPAGVGNTIYF.

The chain recombines TRBV7-8 with TRBJ2-1; TRBD2 matches at 9 bases. CDR1 SGHVS and CDR2 FQNEAQ come from the germline V gene. Trimming removed 4 bases from V and 6 bases from J; junction bases left unmatched: 16. CDR3 size: 18 residues. The CDR3 coding sequence is TGTGCCAGCAGCTGGGGAATAGCGGGGGCCCGGGGCGGCAATGAGCAGTTCTTC. This sequence encodes CASSWGIAGARGGNEQFF.

The CDR3: CASSEPLTGGYTF. The CDR3 coding sequence is TGTGCCAGCAGCGAACCCCTTACGGGGGGCTACACCTTC. V usage is TRBV2 and J usage is TRBJ1-2, with D unresolved. CDR1 is SNHLY, CDR2 FYNNEI, per germline. The CDR3 runs 13 residues. V dropped 6 bases and J dropped 8 bases, with 16 bases sitting between them.

The table lists this clone with a few counts. The chain links TRBV13 to TRBJ1-6; unclear D gene. Germline loops: CDR1 PRHDT, CDR2 FYEKMQ (reference sequence). The CDR3 consists of 14 residues. Trimming left V 2 bases short and J 6 bases short, with 8 bases between. The CDR3 is CASSLSLFNSPLHF. The CDR3, as DNA: TGTGCCAGCAGCTTATCACTGTTTAATTCACCCCTCCACTTT.

The genes are TRBV7-2 and TRBJ2-7; D gene uncertain. The CDR3 has 12 residues. Germline V gene lookup returns CDR1 SGHTA and CDR2 FQGNSA. V was trimmed by 2 bases and J by 4 bases, leaving 6 bases between them. CDR3 loop: CASSLSQYEQYF. Written as DNA, the CDR3 is TGTGCCAGCAGCTTATCTCAGTACGAGCAGTACTTC.

The chain is built from TRBV15 and TRBJ2-1; D gene uncertain. CDR1 is LNHNV, CDR2 YYDKDF, per germline (reference sequence). The V gene lost 3 bases and the J gene lost 3 bases, with 6 bases spanning the gap. The CDR3 spans 13 residues. The CDR3 DNA reads TGTGCCACCAGCAGTTCAGGCTACAATGAGCAGTTCTTC. Translated: CATSSSGYNEQFF. The whole variable domain, filled in from reference TRBV15 and TRBJ2-1, reads DAMVIQNPRYQVTQFGKPVTLSCSQTLNHNVMYWYQQKSSQAPKLLFHYYDKDFNNEADTPDNFQSRRPNTSFCFLDIRSPGLGDTAMYLCATSSSGYNEQFFGPGTRLTVL.

The V and J genes are TRBV9 and TRBJ1-6; TRBD1 matches at 8 bases. There are 13 residues in the CDR3. Germline V gives CDR1 SGDLS, CDR2 YYNGEE. V shed 3 bases, J shed 9 bases, and the junction held 2 bases outside the gene matches. The DNA for the CDR3 is TGTGCCAGCAGCGGGACAGGGATTTCACCCCTCCACTTT. Translating gives CASSGTGISPLHF.

There are a few counts of this clone. This chain joins TRBV7-2 and TRBJ1-2; D gene ambiguous. In germline, CDR1 is SGHTA, CDR2 FQGNSA. Trimming removed 2 bases at V and 7 bases at J, with 8 bases between. This CDR3 region has 12 residues. The CDR3 loop reads CASSLYGSGYTF. CDR3 nucleotide sequence: TGTGCCAGCAGCTTATATGGGAGTGGCTACACCTTC. The variable domain in full, completed from reference TRBV7-2 and TRBJ1-2, reads GAGVSQSPSNKVTEKGKDVELRCDPISGHTALYWYRQSLGQGLEFLIYFQGNSAPDKSGLPSDRFSAERTGGSVSTLTIQRTQQEDSAVYLCASSLYGSGYTFGSGTRLTVV.

The rearrangement joins TRBV13 to TRBJ2-2; TRBD1 matches 8 bases. CDR3 size: 16 residues. CDR1 and CDR2 from the germline V gene are PRHDT and FYEKMQ (reference sequence). J was trimmed by 7 bases and V by 0 bases; bases with no gene match: 7. This CDR3 reads CASSLGDRGSIGELFF. As DNA, the CDR3 is TGTGCCAGCAGCTTAGGAGACAGGGGTTCGATCGGGGAGCTGTTTTTT.

The sample holds one count of this clone. The chain combines TRBV5-6 with TRBJ2-7; no reliable D call. V dropped 0 bases and J dropped 3 bases, with 7 bases sitting between them. The V gene's germline CDR1 is SGHDT and CDR2 YYEEEE. CDR3 length: 13 amino acids. The CDR3 reads CASSLDRHYEQYF. Here the CDR3 DNA reads TGTGCCAGCAGCTTGGACAGACACTACGAGCAGTACTTC.

The chain has TRBV4-1 and TRBJ2-7; 8 bases match TRBD1. CDR1 and CDR2 (germline): MGHRA, YSYEKL. V dropped 1 base and J dropped 5; count of bases not matched to a gene: 16. CDR3 size: 18 residues. Here the CDR3 DNA reads TGCGCCAGCAGCCAAGGTGGAGGGGCTTGGACAGGGAAGAACGAGCAGTACTTC. It is translated as CASSQGGGAWTGKNEQYF.